Below, 17 T cell receptor beta chains from the same sample are listed, as sequenced in a study of shared clonotypes between healthy human individuals. The assay was immunoSEQ multiplex PCR, and TCRdb's table has in-frame clones only and misses some. The sample includes some 1.5 million clones, approximately 96% seen only once; the top ten take roughly 1.2%. Sequences were obtained from naive CD4+ T cells sorted from blood. Specified subset: CD45RA+ positively selected. These receptor sequences come from a young man in good health.

The J gene is TRBJ1-1, the V gene TRBV7-2, with 7 nucleotides matching TRBD1. The V and J ends lost 5 bases and 4 bases, in that order; junction bases with no gene match: 10. The CDR3 is made up of 15 amino acids. Germline-derived CDR1 and CDR2 are SGHTA and FQGNSA. The CDR3 nucleotides are TGTGCCAGCAGCCTCCCGCAGGGGGGGGCCACTGAAGCTTTCTTT. Translating gives CASSLPQGGATEAFF. Supplemented by reference TRBV7-2 and TRBJ1-1, the full variable domain reads GAGVSQSPSNKVTEKGKDVELRCDPISGHTALYWYRQSLGQGLEFLIYFQGNSAPDKSGLPSDRFSAERTGGSVSTLTIQRTQQEDSAVYLCASSLPQGGATEAFFGQGTRLTVV.

The chain recombines TRBV28 with TRBJ2-5; D is unresolved. CDR3 length: 15 amino acids. Deletions cut 3 bases from V and 5 bases from J, with 16 bases between. Germline V gene sequence: CDR1 MDHEN, CDR2 SYDVKM. The CDR3 loop is CASSFRFVLGETQYF. The DNA for the CDR3 is TGTGCCAGCAGTTTTAGGTTTGTTCTAGGGGAGACCCAGTACTTC.

CDR3: CASQLETGNEQFF. CDR3 nucleotides: TGTGCCAGCCAACTTGAAACAGGGAATGAGCAGTTCTTC. The chain couples TRBV2 to TRBJ2-1; D is possibly TRBD1 (6 bases). V was trimmed by 8 bases and J by 7 bases, leaving 15 bases between them. Germline V gene sequence: CDR1 SNHLY, CDR2 FYNNEI. The CDR3 has 13 residues.

The chain is built from TRBV2 and TRBJ2-7; possibly TRBD1 or TRBD2 for D (5 bases each). This CDR3 comprises 13 residues. Deletions cut 6 bases from V and 7 bases from J, with 16 bases between. Per germline, CDR1 SNHLY and CDR2 FYNNEI. CDR3 sequence: CASRKDPGREQYF. DNA for the CDR3: TGTGCCAGCAGGAAGGACCCGGGGCGTGAGCAGTACTTC.

In its sample, this clone was seen once. The chain recombines TRBV5-4 with TRBJ2-2; 10 bases are shared with TRBD1. The length of the CDR3 is 15 residues. Germline-derived CDR1 and CDR2 are SGHNT and YYREEE (reference sequence). The ends lost 4 bases at V and 4 bases at J; junction bases unmatched: 4. CDR3 residues: CASSQGQGTTGELFF. Written as DNA, the CDR3 is TGTGCCAGCAGCCAGGGACAGGGGACCACCGGGGAGCTGTTTTTT.

The chain employs TRBV10-1 and TRBJ2-2; the match to TRBD1 covers 7 bases. Looked up from germline, CDR1 is WNHNN and CDR2 is SYGVQD (reference sequence). The CDR3 has 17 residues. V dropped 3 bases and J dropped 4; count of bases not matched to a gene: 11. The CDR3, as DNA: TGCGCCAGCAGTGATGGTCCAGGGGGTACCGGCACCGGGGAGCTGTTTTTT. It yields the protein CASSDGPGGTGTGELFF.

The V call is TRBV13, the J call TRBJ2-1; 7 bases align to TRBD1. This CDR3 spans 16 amino acids. CDR1 and CDR2 from the germline V gene are PRHDT and FYEKMQ (reference sequence). The J segment lost 5 bases and the V segment lost 4 bases, leaving 11 bases of the junction unmatched. The CDR3 sequence is CASSSTGRRGNNEQFF. The CDR3 bases are TGTGCCAGCAGCTCAACGGGACGCAGGGGGAACAATGAGCAGTTCTTC.

The chain is built from TRBV27 and TRBJ2-7; the match to TRBD1 covers 8 bases. CDR1 and CDR2 (germline): MNHEY, SMNVEV (reference sequence). CDR3 length: 14 amino acids. V shed 6 bases and J 2 bases; nucleotides not matched to a gene: 6. The DNA of the CDR3 is TGTGCCAGCAGCGGACAGGGTGAAACCTACGAGCAGTACTTC. Its protein product is CASSGQGETYEQYF.

The genes are TRBV6-1 and TRBJ2-7; 9 bases map to TRBD1. After removal of 2 bases from V and 4 bases from J, the junction contained 6 bases not matched to a gene. Germline V CDR1 and CDR2: MNHNS, SASEGT. CDR3 size: 15 residues. This CDR3 is CASSEYGTGFYEQYF. As DNA, the CDR3 is TGTGCCAGCAGTGAATATGGGACAGGGTTTTACGAGCAGTACTTC.

The rearrangement links TRBV18 to TRBJ2-1; a weak D match, TRBD2 (6 bases). V lost 4 bases, J lost 5 bases, and 9 bases lay in between. Germline V gives CDR1 KGHSH, CDR2 LQKENI. The CDR3 covers 13 residues. CDR3 sequence (DNA): TGTGCCAGCTCACTTAGGAGGGACAATGAGCAGTTCTTC. Residues: CASSLRRDNEQFF.

The V gene is TRBV2, the J gene TRBJ1-5; D uncertain. Deletions cut 6 bases from V and 1 base from J, with 13 bases between. Germline CDR1 SNHLY, CDR2 FYNNEI. The CDR3 spans 15 residues. CDR3 loop: CASRIDGGSNQPQHF. The CDR3 bases are TGTGCCAGCAGGATCGATGGAGGAAGCAATCAGCCCCAGCATTTT.

The chain is built from TRBV5-4 and TRBJ1-1; D call uncertain. Trimming shortened V by 0 bases and J by 1 base, and 4 bases separated the two germline ends. This CDR3 spans 13 amino acids. From germline, CDR1 is SGHNT and CDR2 YYREEE (reference sequence). As DNA, the CDR3 is TGTGCCAGCAGCTTGGATTCGAACACTGAAGCTTTCTTT. Its translation is CASSLDSNTEAFF.

This clone was picked up one time. The rearrangement joins TRBV28 to TRBJ2-3; possibly TRBD1 for D (6 bases). The CDR3 totals 15 residues. The germline V gene has CDR1 MDHEN and CDR2 SYDVKM. Trimming removed 2 bases at V and 4 bases at J, with 13 bases between. The CDR3 spells CASSLPNREPDTQYF. The CDR3 DNA sequence: TGTGCCAGCAGTTTACCCAACAGGGAACCAGATACGCAGTATTTT. The entire variable domain, with the rest obtained from reference TRBV28 and TRBJ2-3, is as follows: DVKVTQSSRYLVKRTGEKVFLECVQDMDHENMFWYRQDPGLGLRLIYFSYDVKMKEKGDIPEGYSVSREKKERFSLILESASTNQTSMYLCASSLPNREPDTQYFGPGTRLTVL.

This CDR3 reads CASSLEQGVSNQPQHF. In DNA form, the CDR3 reads TGTGCCAGCAGTTTGGAACAGGGTGTTAGCAATCAGCCCCAGCATTTT. The rearrangement uses TRBV28 and TRBJ1-5, with D possibly TRBD1 on 6 matching bases. Per the germline V gene, CDR1 is MDHEN and CDR2 is SYDVKM. The CDR3 spans 16 residues. The V and J ends lost 3 bases and 0 bases respectively, with 12 bases between them.

The V call is TRBV18, the J call TRBJ2-7; the D gene is possibly TRBD1 (5 bases). The CDR3 length is 15 residues. Germline V CDR1 and CDR2: KGHSH, LQKENI. V lost 2 bases and J lost 0, with 11 bases in between. CDR3 region: CASSPLPGYSYEQYF. The CDR3 DNA sequence: TGTGCCAGCTCACCATTACCAGGGTACTCCTACGAGCAGTACTTC.

J is TRBJ2-3 and V is TRBV2, with D possibly TRBD1 on 5 matching bases. The CDR3 consists of 12 residues. Deletions cut 6 bases from V and 4 bases from J, with 8 bases between. The V gene's germline CDR1 is SNHLY and CDR2 FYNNEI. This CDR3 is CASRPGSDTQYF. The CDR3 DNA reads as TGTGCCAGCAGACCAGGGTCAGATACGCAGTATTTT.

The chain recombines TRBV4-1 with TRBJ2-2; D could derive from TRBD1 or TRBD2 (5 bases each). Looked up from germline, CDR1 is MGHRA and CDR2 is YSYEKL. The CDR3 runs 18 residues. V was shortened by 1 base and J by 5 bases, with 20 bases between the two germline ends. CDR3 protein: CASSQGGPLVGPTGELFF. CDR3 DNA sequence: TGCGCCAGCAGCCAAGGAGGTCCCCTAGTGGGACCAACCGGGGAGCTGTTTTTT.